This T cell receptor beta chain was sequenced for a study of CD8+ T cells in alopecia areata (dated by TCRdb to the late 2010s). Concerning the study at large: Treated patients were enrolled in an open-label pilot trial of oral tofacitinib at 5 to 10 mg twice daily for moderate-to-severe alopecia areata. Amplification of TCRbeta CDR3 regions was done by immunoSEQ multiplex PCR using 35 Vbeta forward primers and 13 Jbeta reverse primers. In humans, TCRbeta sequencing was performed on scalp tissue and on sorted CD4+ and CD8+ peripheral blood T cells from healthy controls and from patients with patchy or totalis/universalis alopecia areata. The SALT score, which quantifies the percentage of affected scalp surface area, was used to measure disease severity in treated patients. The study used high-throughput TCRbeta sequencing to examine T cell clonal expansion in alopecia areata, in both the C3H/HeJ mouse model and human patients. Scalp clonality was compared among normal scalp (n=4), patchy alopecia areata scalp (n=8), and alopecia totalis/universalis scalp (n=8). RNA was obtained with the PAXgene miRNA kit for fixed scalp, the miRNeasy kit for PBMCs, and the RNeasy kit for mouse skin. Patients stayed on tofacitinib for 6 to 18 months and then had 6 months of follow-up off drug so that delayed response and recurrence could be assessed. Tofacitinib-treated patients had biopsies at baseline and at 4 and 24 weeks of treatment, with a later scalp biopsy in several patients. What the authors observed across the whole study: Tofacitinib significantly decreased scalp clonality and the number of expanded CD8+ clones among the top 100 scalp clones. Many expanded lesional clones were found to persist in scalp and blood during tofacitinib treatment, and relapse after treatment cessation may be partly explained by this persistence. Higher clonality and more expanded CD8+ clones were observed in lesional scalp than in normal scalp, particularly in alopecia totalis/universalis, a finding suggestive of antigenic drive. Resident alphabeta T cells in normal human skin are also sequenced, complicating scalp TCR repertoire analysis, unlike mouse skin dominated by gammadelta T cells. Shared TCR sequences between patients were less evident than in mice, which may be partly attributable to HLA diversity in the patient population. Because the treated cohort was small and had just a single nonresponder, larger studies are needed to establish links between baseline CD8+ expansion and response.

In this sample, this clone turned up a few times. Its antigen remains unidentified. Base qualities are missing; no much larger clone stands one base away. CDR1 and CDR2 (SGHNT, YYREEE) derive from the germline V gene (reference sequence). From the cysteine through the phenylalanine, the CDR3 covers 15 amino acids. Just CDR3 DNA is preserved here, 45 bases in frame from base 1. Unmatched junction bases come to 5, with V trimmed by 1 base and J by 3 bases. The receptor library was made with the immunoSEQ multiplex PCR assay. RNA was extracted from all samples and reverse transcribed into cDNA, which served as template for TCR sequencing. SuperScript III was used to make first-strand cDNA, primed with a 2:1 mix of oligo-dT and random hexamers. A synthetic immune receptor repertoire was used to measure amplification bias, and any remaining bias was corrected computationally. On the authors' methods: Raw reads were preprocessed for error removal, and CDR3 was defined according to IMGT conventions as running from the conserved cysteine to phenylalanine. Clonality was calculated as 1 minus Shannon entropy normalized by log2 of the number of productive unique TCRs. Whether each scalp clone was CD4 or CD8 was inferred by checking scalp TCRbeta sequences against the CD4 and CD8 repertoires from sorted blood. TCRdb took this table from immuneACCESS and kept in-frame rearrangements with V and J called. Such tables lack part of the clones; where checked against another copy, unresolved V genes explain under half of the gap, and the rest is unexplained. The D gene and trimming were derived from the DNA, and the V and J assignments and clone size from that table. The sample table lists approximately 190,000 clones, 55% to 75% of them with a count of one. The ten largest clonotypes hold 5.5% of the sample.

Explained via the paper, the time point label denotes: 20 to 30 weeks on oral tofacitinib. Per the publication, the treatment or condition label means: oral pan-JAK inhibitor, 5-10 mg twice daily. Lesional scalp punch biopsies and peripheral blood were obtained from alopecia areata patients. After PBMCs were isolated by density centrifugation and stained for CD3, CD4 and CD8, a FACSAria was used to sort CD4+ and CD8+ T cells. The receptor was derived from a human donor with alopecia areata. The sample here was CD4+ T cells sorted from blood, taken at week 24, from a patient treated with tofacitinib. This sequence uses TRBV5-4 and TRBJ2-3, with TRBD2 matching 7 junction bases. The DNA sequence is TGTGCCAGCAGCTTGTACTCTAGCGGTACAGATACGCAGTATTTT. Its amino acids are CASSLYSSGTDTQYF. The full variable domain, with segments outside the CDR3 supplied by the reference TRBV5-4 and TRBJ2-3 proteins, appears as ETGVTQSPTHLIKTRGQQVTLRCSSQSGHNTVSWYQQALGQGPQFIFQYYREEENGRGNFPPRFSGLQFPNYSSELNVNALELDDSALYLCASSLYSSGTDTQYFGPGTRLTVL.